A selection of T cell receptor beta chains follows, all from one sample in a study of blood T cell repertoires in COVID-19. Here immunoSEQ multiplex PCR was the method, and the copy in TCRdb shows in-frame clones only, minus some. The data show roughly 250,000 clones, roughly 83% seen once. The sequenced sample was peripheral blood. The receptors derive from a woman aged 80 or older with acute or convalescent COVID-19. CDR3s include the opening cysteine and the closing phenylalanine or tryptophan. D genes are given only for firm matches. Clone sizes are given selectively: once, few, many, or a class where the clone is expanded.

CAISGLAGEFHEQFF	TGTGCCATCAGTGGACTAGCGGGGGAGTTTCATGAGCAGTTCTTC	TRBV10-3	NA	15	TRBJ2-1	TRBD2
CSVPRGRVGTDTQYF	TGCAGCGTGCCCAGGGGGCGCGTCGGCACAGATACGCAGTATTTT	TRBV29-1	NA	15	TRBJ2-3	TRBD1
CASSGQGVGELFF	TGTGCCAGCAGCGGGCAGGGTGTCGGGGAGCTGTTTTTT	TRBV11-3	NA	13	TRBJ2-2	NA
CASSSRAELFF	TGTGCCAGCAGCTCGAGGGCGGAGCTGTTTTTT	TRBV5-8	once	11	TRBJ2-2	NA
CASSPRTGGFYEQYF	TGTGCCAGCAGCCCTAGGACAGGGGGCTTCTACGAGCAGTACTTC	TRBV4-2	few	15	TRBJ2-7	TRBD1
CASSVVAGGFADTQYF	TGTGCCAGCAGCGTAGTGGCGGGGGGATTCGCAGATACGCAGTATTTT	TRBV9	NA	16	TRBJ2-3	TRBD2
CASSLGGGAYNEQFF	TGTGCCAGCAGCTTAGGTGGGGGGGCCTACAATGAGCAGTTCTTC	TRBV7-9	NA	15	TRBJ2-1	TRBD2
CASSEDRGLSNYGYTF	TGTGCCAGCAGTGAAGATAGGGGCCTCTCTAACTATGGCTACACCTTC	TRBV2	few	16	TRBJ1-2	NA
CSAQGDRASGYTF	TGCAGCGCCCAAGGGGACAGGGCAAGTGGCTACACCTTC	TRBV29-1	once	13	TRBJ1-2	TRBD1
CASSITGGPDQPQHF	TGTGCCAGTAGTATCACGGGGGGCCCTGATCAGCCCCAGCATTTT	TRBV19	once	15	TRBJ1-5	NA
CASQGPTDTQYF	TGTGCCAGTCAGGGTCCCACAGATACGCAGTATTTT	TRBV24-1	NA	12	TRBJ2-3	NA
CASSQDFRDRDPTNEKLFF	TGTGCCAGCAGCCAAGATTTTAGGGACAGGGACCCAACTAATGAAAAACTGTTTTTT	TRBV3-1/TRBV3-2	NA	19	TRBJ1-4	TRBD1
CASSSMDSRSSYNSPLHF	TGTGCCAGCAGCTCGATGGACAGCCGAAGCTCCTATAATTCACCCCTCCACTTT	TRBV7-8	NA	18	TRBJ1-6	NA
CASSPRDRVGSPLHF	TGTGCCAGCAGTCCTCGGGACAGGGTGGGATCACCCCTCCACTTT	TRBV28	NA	15	TRBJ1-6	TRBD1
CASSLLGEQRDTQYF	TGTGCCAGCAGTTTATTAGGAGAACAACGGGATACGCAGTATTTT	TRBV28	once	15	TRBJ2-3	NA
CASSYSRGTEAFF	TGTGCCAGCAGTTACTCCCGGGGGACTGAAGCTTTCTTT	TRBV6-6	NA	13	TRBJ1-1	NA
CASSPGVNYGYTF	TGTGCCAGCAGCCCAGGGGTTAACTATGGCTACACCTTC	TRBV6-5	NA	13	TRBJ1-2	NA
CASSLWTSGGGQETQYF	TGCGCCAGCAGCCTATGGACTAGCGGGGGGGGTCAAGAGACCCAGTACTTC	TRBV4-1	NA	17	TRBJ2-5	TRBD2
CASSHLTGSLKETQYF	TGTGCCAGCAGCCACCTTACCGGGTCACTTAAAGAGACCCAGTACTTC	TRBV14	NA	16	TRBJ2-5	NA
CASSIRPGTGLGHGYTF	TGTGCCAGTAGTATCCGTCCCGGGACAGGTCTAGGACATGGCTACACCTTC	TRBV19	NA	17	TRBJ1-2	TRBD1
CASSFSGGDTGELFF	TGTGCCAGCAGTTTTAGCGGGGGGGACACCGGGGAGCTGTTTTTT	TRBV27	NA	15	TRBJ2-2	TRBD2
CASSYGGGSGANVLTF	TGCGCCAGCAGCTACGGTGGTGGCTCTGGGGCCAACGTCCTGACTTTC	TRBV4-1	few	16	TRBJ2-6	NA
CSVDRASGTYNEQFF	TGCAGCGTTGATAGGGCTAGCGGCACCTACAATGAGCAGTTCTTC	TRBV29-1	NA	15	TRBJ2-1	TRBD2
CASRGAEEIRNTGELFF	TGCGCCAGCAGGGGGGCGGAGGAGATCCGAAACACCGGGGAGCTGTTTTTT	TRBV23-1	NA	17	TRBJ2-2	NA
CASSFTGDGANVLTF	TGCGCCAGCAGCTTTACAGGGGATGGGGCCAACGTCCTGACTTTC	TRBV5-1	NA	15	TRBJ2-6	TRBD1
CASSQDQPSGVADTQYF	TGCGCCAGCAGCCAAGATCAGCCTAGCGGGGTAGCAGATACGCAGTATTTT	TRBV4-1	NA	17	TRBJ2-3	TRBD2
CASSRALDRYSNQPQHF	TGTGCCAGCAGTCGCGCCCTGGACAGATATAGCAATCAGCCCCAGCATTTT	TRBV6-6	few	17	TRBJ1-5	NA
CATRRGEGRNSPLHF	TGTGCCACCCGGAGGGGTGAGGGGAGGAATTCACCCCTCCACTTT	TRBV6-6	NA	15	TRBJ1-6	NA
CAWRAPGTASNEKLFF	TGTGCCTGGAGAGCTCCCGGGACAGCCTCAAATGAAAAACTGTTTTTT	TRBV30	NA	16	TRBJ1-4	TRBD1
CANQRAGTEAFF	TGTGCCAACCAGAGGGCGGGCACTGAAGCTTTCTTT	TRBV30	NA	12	TRBJ1-1	NA
CASSLGQLYEQYF	TGTGCCAGCAGCTTGGGACAGCTCTACGAGCAGTACTTC	TRBV5-5	few	13	TRBJ2-7	NA
CATSRDPGGGEQYF	TGTGCCACCAGCAGAGATCCAGGAGGCGGCGAGCAGTACTTC	TRBV15	NA	14	TRBJ2-7	NA
CASSYSTGVGSYNEQFF	TGCGCCAGCAGCTATTCGACGGGGGTAGGCTCCTACAATGAGCAGTTCTTC	TRBV5-1	NA	17	TRBJ2-1	NA
CASSYGRPRPNTEAFF	TGTGCCAGCAGTTACGGCAGGCCGAGACCGAACACTGAAGCTTTCTTT	TRBV6-5	NA	16	TRBJ1-1	NA
CASSPRGGYYPSEKLFF	TGTGCCAGCAGTCCCCGAGGAGGTTATTATCCGAGCGAAAAACTGTTTTTT	TRBV27	NA	17	TRBJ1-4	NA
CAWASGTSGGASKVRQYF	TGTGCCTGGGCCTCCGGGACTAGCGGGGGGGCCTCGAAAGTCCGGCAGTACTTC	TRBV30	once	18	TRBJ2-7	TRBD2
CASSYSAGEGNTIYF	TGTGCCAGCAGTTACTCGGCTGGAGAGGGAAACACCATATATTTT	TRBV6-6	NA	15	TRBJ1-3	NA
CASSHKFGEQYF	TGTGCCAGCAGCCATAAATTCGGCGAGCAGTACTTC	TRBV3-1/TRBV3-2	few	12	TRBJ2-7	NA
CASSQGDRRSGELFF	TGTGCCAGCAGCCAAGGTGACAGGCGGTCCGGGGAGCTGTTTTTT	TRBV3-1/TRBV3-2	NA	15	TRBJ2-2	NA
CASSPRTGGSGETQYF	TGTGCCAGCAGCCCACGGACAGGTGGGAGCGGGGAGACCCAGTACTTC	TRBV9	once	16	TRBJ2-5	NA
CASSGEGVGSNQPQHF	TGTGCCAGCAGTGGGGAGGGGGTTGGAAGCAATCAGCCCCAGCATTTT	TRBV2	NA	16	TRBJ1-5	NA
CASSDESRDNEQFF	TGCGCCAGCAGTGATGAATCCCGGGACAATGAGCAGTTCTTC	TRBV10-2	once	14	TRBJ2-1	NA
CASSSRTGAEGEQFF	TGTGCCAGCAGCTCCAGGACAGGGGCGGAAGGAGAGCAGTTCTTC	TRBV9	NA	15	TRBJ2-1	TRBD1
CASSRGPADTQYF	TGTGCCAGCAGCCGAGGGCCGGCAGATACGCAGTATTTT	TRBV5-4	NA	13	TRBJ2-3	NA
CASMTTSGGETQYF	TGCGCCAGCATGACGACTAGCGGGGGAGAGACCCAGTACTTC	TRBV5-1	few	14	TRBJ2-5	TRBD2